This T cell receptor beta chain was observed in a study of lymphopenia after photon versus proton radiotherapy (dated by TCRdb to 2018 to 2020). With respect to the entire study: The immunological effects of photon versus proton radiation therapy were compared in patients with gastrointestinal tumors who developed high-grade lymphopenia. The goal of the study was to characterize the differences between the two radiation modalities in how they affect the immune system. A cohort of around 20 patients with gastrointestinal tumors who received either photon or proton therapy and subsequently developed lymphopenia was included.

In the germline V gene, CDR1 corresponds to SGHDT and CDR2 to YYEEEE. At the junction V is shortened by 1 base and J by 8 bases; bases outside the gene matches: 11. From the cysteine up to the phenylalanine, the CDR3 has a length of 16 residues. The read is trimmed to its CDR3 DNA, 48 bases read in frame from base 1. Study-wide conclusions, independent of this receptor: During treatment, patients who received photon therapy lost naive T cells and TCR diversity and gained effector/memory populations, whereas patients who received proton therapy remained relatively stable. After the lymphocyte count nadir, oligoclonal expansion, especially of CD8+ Temra cells, was observed in photon-treated repertoires, and the drop in diversity was driven by this expansion. The survival association was examined only in patients who died, and the authors described better survival with proton therapy as a possibility, not as a demonstrated result. Across the cohort, among patients who died, a greater drop in TCR diversity after the nadir was inversely correlated with overall survival time.

Receptors were amplified or captured by the immunoSEQ multiplex PCR assay. T cell repertoires were profiled with deep sequencing of rearranged TCR beta loci together with multiparametric flow cytometry. TCRdb limited this immuneACCESS table to in-frame rearrangements with V and J called. A share of clones is missing; checked studies link under half to unresolved V genes, and the rest is unexplained. The sample table contains around 63,000 clones; only one count was recorded for 87% of them. Under 14% of the sample rests with the top ten. This clone was recorded once. Its antigen has not been determined. Base qualities were left out, and no much larger clone turns up one base away.

This clonotype was sampled from a man at least 80 years old with esophageal cancer. Sequencing was performed on peripheral blood, taken from a patient treated with proton-based radiotherapy. The receptor chain draws on TRBV5-6 and TRBJ2-4, and 8 junction bases match TRBD2. The CDR3 region reads CASSLRLAGGLDIQYF. The nucleotides read TGTGCCAGCAGCTTGCGGCTAGCGGGCGGCTTGGACATTCAGTACTTC.